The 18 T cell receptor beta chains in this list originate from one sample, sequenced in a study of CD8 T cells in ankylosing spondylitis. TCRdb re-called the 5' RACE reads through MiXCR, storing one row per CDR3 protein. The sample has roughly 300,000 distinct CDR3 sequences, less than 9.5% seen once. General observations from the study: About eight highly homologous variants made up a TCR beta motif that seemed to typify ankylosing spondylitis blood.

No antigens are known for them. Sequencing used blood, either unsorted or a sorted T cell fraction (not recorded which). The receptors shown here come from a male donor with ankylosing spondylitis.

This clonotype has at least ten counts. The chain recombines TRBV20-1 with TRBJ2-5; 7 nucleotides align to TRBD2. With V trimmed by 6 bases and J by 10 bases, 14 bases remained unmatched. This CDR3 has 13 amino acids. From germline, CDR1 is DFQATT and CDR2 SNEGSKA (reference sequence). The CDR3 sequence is CSAKPGTQRDQYF. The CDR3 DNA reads TGCAGTGCAAAGCCGGGGACCCAGCGGGACCAGTACTTC.

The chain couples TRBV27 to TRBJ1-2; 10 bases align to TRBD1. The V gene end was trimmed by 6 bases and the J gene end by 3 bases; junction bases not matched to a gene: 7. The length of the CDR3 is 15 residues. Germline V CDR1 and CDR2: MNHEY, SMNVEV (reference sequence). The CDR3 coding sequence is TGTGCCAGCAGGTGGACAGGGGGAGAGGACTATGGCTACACCTTC. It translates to CASRWTGGEDYGYTF.

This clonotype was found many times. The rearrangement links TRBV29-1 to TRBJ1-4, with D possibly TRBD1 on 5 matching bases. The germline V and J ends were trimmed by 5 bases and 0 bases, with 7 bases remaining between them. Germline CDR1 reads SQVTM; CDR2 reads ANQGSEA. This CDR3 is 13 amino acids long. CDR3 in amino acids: CSVLGATNEKLFF. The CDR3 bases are TGCAGCGTTCTGGGGGCAACTAATGAAAAACTGTTTTTT.

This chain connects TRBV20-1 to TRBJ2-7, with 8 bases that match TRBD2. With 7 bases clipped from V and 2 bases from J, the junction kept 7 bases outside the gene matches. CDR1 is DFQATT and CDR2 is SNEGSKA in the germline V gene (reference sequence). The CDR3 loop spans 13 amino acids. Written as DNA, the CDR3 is TGCAGTGTGGACGGGAGGGCCGCCTACGAGCAGTACTTC. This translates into CSVDGRAAYEQYF.

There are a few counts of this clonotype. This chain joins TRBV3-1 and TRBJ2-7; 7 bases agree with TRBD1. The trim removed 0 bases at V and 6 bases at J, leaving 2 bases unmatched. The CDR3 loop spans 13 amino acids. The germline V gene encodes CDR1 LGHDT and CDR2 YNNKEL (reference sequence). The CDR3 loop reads CASSQDRGREQYF. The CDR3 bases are TGTGCCAGCAGCCAAGATAGGGGGCGCGAGCAGTACTTC.

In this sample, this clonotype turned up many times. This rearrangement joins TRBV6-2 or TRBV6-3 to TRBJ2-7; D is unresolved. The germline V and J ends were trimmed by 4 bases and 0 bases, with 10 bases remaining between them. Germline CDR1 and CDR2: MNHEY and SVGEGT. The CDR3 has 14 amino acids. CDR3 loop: CASSFPVSSYEQYF. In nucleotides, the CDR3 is TGTGCCAGCAGTTTCCCGGTTAGCTCCTACGAGCAGTACTTC.

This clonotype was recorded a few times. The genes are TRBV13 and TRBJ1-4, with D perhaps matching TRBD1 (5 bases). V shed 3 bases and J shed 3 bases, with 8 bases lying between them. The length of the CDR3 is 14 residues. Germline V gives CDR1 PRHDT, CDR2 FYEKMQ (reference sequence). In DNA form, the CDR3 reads TGTGCCAGCAGCTTGGGGGGATCTAATGAAAAACTGTTTTTT. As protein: CASSLGGSNEKLFF. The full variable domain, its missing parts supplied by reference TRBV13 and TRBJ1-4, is AAGVIQSPRHLIKEKRETATLKCYPIPRHDTVYWYQQGPGQDPQFLISFYEKMQSDKGSIPDRFSAQQFSDYHSELNMSSLELGDSALYFCASSLGGSNEKLFFGSGTQLSVL.

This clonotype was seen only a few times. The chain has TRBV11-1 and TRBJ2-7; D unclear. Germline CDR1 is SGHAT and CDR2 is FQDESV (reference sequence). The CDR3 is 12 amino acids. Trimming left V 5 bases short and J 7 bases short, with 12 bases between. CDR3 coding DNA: TGTGCCAGCAGCCCGCATCCAGAGGAGCAGTACTTC. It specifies CASSPHPEEQYF.

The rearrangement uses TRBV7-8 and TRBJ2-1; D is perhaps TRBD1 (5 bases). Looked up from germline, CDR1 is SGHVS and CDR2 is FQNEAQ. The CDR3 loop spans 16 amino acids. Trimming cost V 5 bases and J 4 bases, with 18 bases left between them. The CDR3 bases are TGTGCCAGCAGCGGACACGGGTCGCTACCTTACAATGAGCAGTTCTTC. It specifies CASSGHGSLPYNEQFF.

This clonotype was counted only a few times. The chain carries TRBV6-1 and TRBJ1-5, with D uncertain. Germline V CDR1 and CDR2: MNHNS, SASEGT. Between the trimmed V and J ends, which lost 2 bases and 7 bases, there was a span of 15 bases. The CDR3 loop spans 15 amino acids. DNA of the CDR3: TGTGCCAGCAGTGAATGGGAGGCCCATAAGCAGCCCCAGCATTTT. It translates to CASSEWEAHKQPQHF.

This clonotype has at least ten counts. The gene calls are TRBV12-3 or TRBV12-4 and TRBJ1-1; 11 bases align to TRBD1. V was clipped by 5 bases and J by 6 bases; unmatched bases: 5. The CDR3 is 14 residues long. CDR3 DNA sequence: TGTGCCAGCAGTACCTGGGGACAGGGGGCTGAAGCTTTCTTT. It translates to CASSTWGQGAEAFF.

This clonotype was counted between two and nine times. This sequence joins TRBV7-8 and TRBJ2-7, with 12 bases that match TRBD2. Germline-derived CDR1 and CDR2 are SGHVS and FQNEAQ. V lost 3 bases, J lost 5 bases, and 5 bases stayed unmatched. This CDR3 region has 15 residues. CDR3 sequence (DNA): TGTGCCAGCAGCTTGCTAGCGGGAGGGCCGAACGAGCAGTACTTC. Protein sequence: CASSLLAGGPNEQYF.

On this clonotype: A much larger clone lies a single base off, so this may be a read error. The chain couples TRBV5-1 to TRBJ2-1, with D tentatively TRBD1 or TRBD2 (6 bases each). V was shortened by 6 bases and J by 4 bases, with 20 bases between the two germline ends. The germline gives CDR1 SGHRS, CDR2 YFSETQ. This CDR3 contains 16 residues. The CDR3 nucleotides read TGCGCCAGCACCCTCGGAGGGGGAAAGGTGTACAATGAGCAGTTCTTC. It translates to CASTLGGGKVYNEQFF. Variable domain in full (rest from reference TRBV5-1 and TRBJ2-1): KAGVTQTPRYLIKTRGQQVTLSCSPISGHRSVSWYQQTPGQGLQFLFEYFSETQRNKGNFPGRFSGRQFSNSRSEMNVSTLELGDSALYLCASTLGGGKVYNEQFFGPGTRLTVL.

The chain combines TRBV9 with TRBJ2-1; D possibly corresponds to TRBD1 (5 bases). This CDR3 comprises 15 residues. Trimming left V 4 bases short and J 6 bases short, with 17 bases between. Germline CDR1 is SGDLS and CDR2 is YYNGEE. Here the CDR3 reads CASSRTPKFPNEQFF. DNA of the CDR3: TGTGCCAGCAGCAGGACACCCAAATTCCCCAATGAGCAGTTCTTC.

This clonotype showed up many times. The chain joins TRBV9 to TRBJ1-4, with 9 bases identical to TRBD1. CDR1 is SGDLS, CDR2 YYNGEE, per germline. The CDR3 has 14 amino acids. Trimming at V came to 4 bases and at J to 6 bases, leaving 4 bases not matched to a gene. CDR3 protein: CASSNRDRDEKLFF. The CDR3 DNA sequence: TGTGCCAGCAGCAACCGGGACAGGGATGAAAAACTGTTTTTT. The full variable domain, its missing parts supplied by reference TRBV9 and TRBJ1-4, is DSGVTQTPKHLITATGQRVTLRCSPRSGDLSVYWYQQSLDQGLQFLIQYYNGEERAKGNILERFSAQQFPDLHSELNLSSLELGDSALYFCASSNRDRDEKLFFGSGTQLSVL.

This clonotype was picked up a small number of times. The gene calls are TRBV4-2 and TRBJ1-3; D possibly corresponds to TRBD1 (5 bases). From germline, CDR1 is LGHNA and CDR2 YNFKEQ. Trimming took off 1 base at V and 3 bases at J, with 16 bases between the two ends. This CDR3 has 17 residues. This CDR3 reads CASSQGVGAGGGNTIYF. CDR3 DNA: TGTGCCAGCAGCCAAGGTGTGGGTGCGGGGGGTGGAAACACCATATATTTT.

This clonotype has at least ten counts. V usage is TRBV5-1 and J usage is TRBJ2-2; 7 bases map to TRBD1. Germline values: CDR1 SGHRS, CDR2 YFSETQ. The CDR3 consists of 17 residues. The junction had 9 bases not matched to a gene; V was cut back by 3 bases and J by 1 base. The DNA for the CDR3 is TGCGCCAGCAGCTCGACCTTGACAGGGAAGAACACCGGGGAGCTGTTTTTT. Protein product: CASSSTLTGKNTGELFF.

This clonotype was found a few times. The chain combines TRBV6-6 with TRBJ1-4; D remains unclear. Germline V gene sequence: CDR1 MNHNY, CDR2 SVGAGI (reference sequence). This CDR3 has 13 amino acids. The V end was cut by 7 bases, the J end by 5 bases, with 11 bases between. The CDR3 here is CASKNGRNEKLFF. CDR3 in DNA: TGTGCCAGCAAAAATGGTAGAAATGAAAAACTGTTTTTT.